This T cell receptor beta chain was identified during a study of T cells after yellow fever vaccination. Overall study context: When fractions had low cell numbers, they were prepared with SMART-Seq v4 Ultra Low Input.

General study findings and limits: Bulk-population clonotypes that are abundant could appear as contaminants in FACS-sorted repertoires. Only a minor proportion of clonotypes was detected across both CD4 and CD8 compartments. Post-booster reappearance was seen for most primary-vaccination clones (about 96% CD4, 85% to 90% CD8).

TCRdb reprocessed the 5' RACE reads with MiXCR, giving one entry per CDR3 protein. The data contain about 310,000 distinct CDR3 sequences, around 4% of them seen just once; the ten biggest clones take up 23%. Points on this clonotype: Its antigen is not known.

This receptor was obtained from a man between 18 and 35 years old who received the YFV17D yellow fever vaccine. Sequenced here: PBMCs, sampled on the day of the yellow fever booster vaccination.

CDR3 nucleotides: TGCAGTGCCTGGGGACAGGGGATGCGTTTGAACACTGAAGCTTTCTTT. Encoded protein: CSAWGQGMRLNTEAFF. The genes are TRBV20-1 and TRBJ1-1; 10 bases map to TRBD1. The germline V gene has CDR1 DFQATT and CDR2 SNEGSKA (reference sequence). The CDR3 has 16 amino acids. The V segment lost 6 bases and the J segment 0 bases; nucleotides outside the gene matches: 10.